This T cell receptor (beta chain) came from a study of blood T cell repertoires in COVID-19. The CDR3 is 14 residues long. V lost 1 base and J 6 bases, leaving 12 bases between the germline ends. CDR1 SEHNR and CDR2 FQNEAQ come from the germline V gene (reference sequence). In the source study's methods: The assay estimated nucleated cells by amplifying reference gene primers. Libraries were prepared by immunoSEQ multiplex PCR; TCRdb keeps only in-frame clonotypes and omits some of them. From that table come the V and J calls and clone size; the DNA was used to work out D and trimming. The sample has 180,000 or so clones, roughly 86% seen once.

J is TRBJ1-2 and V is TRBV7-9; weak D call: TRBD1 (6 bases). The sequencing input was peripheral blood. This clonotype originated in a woman older than 75 in a cohort sampled during active or convalescent COVID-19. This chain's CDR3 is CASSLVDRRDGYTF. The CDR3, as DNA: TGTGCCAGCAGCTTAGTTGACAGGAGAGATGGCTACACCTTC.